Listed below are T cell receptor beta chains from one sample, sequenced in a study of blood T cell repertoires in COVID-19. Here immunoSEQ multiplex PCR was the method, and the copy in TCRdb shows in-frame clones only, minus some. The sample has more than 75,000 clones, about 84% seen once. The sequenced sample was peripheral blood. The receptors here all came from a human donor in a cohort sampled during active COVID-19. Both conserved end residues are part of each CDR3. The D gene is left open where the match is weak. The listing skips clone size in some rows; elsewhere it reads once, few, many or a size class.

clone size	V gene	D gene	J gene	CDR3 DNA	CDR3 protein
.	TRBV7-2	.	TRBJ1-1	TGTGCCAGCAGACGAGACAGCTTGGGCACTGAAGCTTTCTTT	CASRRDSLGTEAFF
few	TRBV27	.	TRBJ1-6	TGTGCCAGCAGTTCTCAGGGGACCCTGGGGAATTCACCCCTCCACTTT	CASSSQGTLGNSPLHF
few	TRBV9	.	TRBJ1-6	TGTGCCAGCAGCGCCTCCAGAAATTCACCCCTCCACTTT	CASSASRNSPLHF
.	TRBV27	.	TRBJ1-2	TGTGCCAGCAGTTTATCATACGCAGGCCTCTATGGCTACACCTTC	CASSLSYAGLYGYTF
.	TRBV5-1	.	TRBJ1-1	TGCGCCAGCAGCTCCGCAGTGAACACTGAAGCTTTCTTT	CASSSAVNTEAFF
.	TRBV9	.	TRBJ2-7	TGTGCCAGCAGCGTAGCCGGACAGCAGTACTACGAGCAGTACTTC	CASSVAGQQYYEQYF
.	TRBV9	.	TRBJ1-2	TGTGCCAGCAGCTCAGAGCTGGAGGGTGGCTACACCTTC	CASSSELEGGYTF
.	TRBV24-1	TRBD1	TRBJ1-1	TGTGCCACCAGTGGGACAGGGGGCGCGAGGGACACTGAAGCTTTCTTT	CATSGTGGARDTEAFF
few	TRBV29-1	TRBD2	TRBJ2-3	TGCAGCGTTGAAGGTCCCCTAGCGGGGGTTACGCAGTATTTT	CSVEGPLAGVTQYF
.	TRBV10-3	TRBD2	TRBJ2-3	TGTGCCATCAGTGAGTGGAGGACTAGCGGAAGCACAGATACGCAGTATTTT	CAISEWRTSGSTDTQYF
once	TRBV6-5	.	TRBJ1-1	TGTGCCAGCAGGGGGGCAGGGGAAGCTTTCTTT	CASRGAGEAFF
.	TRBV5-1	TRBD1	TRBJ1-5	TGCGCCAGCAGCTTGGAGGGACAGGGGGCGTTTCAGCCCCAGCATTTT	CASSLEGQGAFQPQHF
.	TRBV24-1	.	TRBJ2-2	TGTGCCACCAGTGATTTGCAATACAGGAACACCGGGGAGCTGTTTTTT	CATSDLQYRNTGELFF
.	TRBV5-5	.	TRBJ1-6	TGTGCCAGCAGCTTGGCAGTACTAATTTCACCCCTCCACTTT	CASSLAVLISPLHF
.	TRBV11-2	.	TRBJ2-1	TGTGCCAGCAGCCGAATAGTAGTCTCCTACAATGAGCAGTTCTTC	CASSRIVVSYNEQFF
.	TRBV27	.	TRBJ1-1	TGTGCCAGCAGTTCGCGCTCTAGGGGACTGTCTATGAACACTGAAGCTTTCTTT	CASSSRSRGLSMNTEAFF